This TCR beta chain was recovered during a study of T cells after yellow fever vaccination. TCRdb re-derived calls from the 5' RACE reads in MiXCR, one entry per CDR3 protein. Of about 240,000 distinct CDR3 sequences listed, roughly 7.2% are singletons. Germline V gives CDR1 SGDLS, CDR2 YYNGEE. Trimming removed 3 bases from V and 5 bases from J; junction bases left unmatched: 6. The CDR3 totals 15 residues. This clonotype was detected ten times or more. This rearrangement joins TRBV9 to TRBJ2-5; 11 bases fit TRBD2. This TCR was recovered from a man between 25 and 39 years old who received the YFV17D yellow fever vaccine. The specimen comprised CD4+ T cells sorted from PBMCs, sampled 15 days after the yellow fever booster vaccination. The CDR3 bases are TGTGCCAGCAGCGGCGGGACTAGCGGTGGGGAGACCCAGTACTTC. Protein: CASSGGTSGGETQYF.